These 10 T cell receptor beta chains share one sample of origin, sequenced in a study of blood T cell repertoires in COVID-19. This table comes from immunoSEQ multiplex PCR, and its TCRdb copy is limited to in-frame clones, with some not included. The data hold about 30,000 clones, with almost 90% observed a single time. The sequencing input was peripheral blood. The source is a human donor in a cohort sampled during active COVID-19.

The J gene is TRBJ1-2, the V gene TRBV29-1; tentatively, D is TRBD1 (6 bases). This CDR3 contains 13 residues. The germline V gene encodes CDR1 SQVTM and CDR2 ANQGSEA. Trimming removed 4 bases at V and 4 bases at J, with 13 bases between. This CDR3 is CSVGAGDLYGYTF. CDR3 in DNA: TGCAGCGTTGGGGCAGGGGACCTCTATGGCTACACCTTC.

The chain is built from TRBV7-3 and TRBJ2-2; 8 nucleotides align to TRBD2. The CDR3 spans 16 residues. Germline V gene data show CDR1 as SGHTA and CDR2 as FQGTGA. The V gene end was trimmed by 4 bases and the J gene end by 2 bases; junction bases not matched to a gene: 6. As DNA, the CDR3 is TGTGCCAGCAGCTATTATAGCGGGGCCAACACCGGGGAGCTGTTTTTT. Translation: CASSYYSGANTGELFF.

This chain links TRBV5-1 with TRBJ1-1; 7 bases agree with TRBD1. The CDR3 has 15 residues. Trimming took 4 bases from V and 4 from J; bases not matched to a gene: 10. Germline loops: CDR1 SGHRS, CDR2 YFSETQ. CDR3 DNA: TGCGCCAGCAGCCCCAGACAGGGTGCTAGCACTGAAGCTTTCTTT. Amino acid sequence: CASSPRQGASTEAFF.

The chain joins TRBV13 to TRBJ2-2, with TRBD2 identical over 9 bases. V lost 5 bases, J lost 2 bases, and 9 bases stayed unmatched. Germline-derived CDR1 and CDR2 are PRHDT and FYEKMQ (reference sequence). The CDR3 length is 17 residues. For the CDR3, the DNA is TGTGCCAGCAGCCCCCGGGGTAGCGGGGGCAACACCGGGGAGCTGTTTTTT. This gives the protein CASSPRGSGGNTGELFF.

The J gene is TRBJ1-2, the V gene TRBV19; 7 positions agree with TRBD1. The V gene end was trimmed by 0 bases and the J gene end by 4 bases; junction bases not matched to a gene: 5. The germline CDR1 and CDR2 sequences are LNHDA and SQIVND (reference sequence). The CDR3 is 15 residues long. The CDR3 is CASSIDFQGVYGYTF. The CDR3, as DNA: TGTGCCAGTAGTATAGATTTCCAGGGGGTCTATGGCTACACCTTC.

Written as DNA, the CDR3 is TGTGCCAGTAGTACCACGACAGCCATGGGTTCACCCCTCCACTTT. Protein sequence: CASSTTTAMGSPLHF. The V call is TRBV19, the J call TRBJ1-6, with TRBD1 as a possible D gene (5 bases). CDR3 length: 15 amino acids. V lost 4 bases and J 9 bases, leaving 16 bases between the germline ends. Per the germline V gene, CDR1 is LNHDA and CDR2 is SQIVND (reference sequence).

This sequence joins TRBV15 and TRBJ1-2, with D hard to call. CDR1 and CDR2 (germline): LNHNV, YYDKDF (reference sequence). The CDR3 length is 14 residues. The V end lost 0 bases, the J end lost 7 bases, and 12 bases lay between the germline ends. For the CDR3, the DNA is TGTGCCACCAGCAGAGATCAGTCACGGAGTGGCTACACCTTC. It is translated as CATSRDQSRSGYTF.

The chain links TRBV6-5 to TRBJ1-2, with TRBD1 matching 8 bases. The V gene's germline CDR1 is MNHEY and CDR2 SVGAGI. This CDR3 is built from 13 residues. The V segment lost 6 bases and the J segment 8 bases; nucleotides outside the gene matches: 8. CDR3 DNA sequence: TGTGCCAGCAGGGAGAACAGGGGGAACGGCTACACCTTC. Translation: CASRENRGNGYTF.

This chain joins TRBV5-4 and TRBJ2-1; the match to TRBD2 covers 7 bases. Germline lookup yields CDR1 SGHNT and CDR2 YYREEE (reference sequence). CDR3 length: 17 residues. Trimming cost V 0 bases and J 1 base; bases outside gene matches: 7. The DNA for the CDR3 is TGTGCCAGCAGCTTGGGTCTAGCGGTTCCGTCCTACAATGAGCAGTTCTTC. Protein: CASSLGLAVPSYNEQFF.

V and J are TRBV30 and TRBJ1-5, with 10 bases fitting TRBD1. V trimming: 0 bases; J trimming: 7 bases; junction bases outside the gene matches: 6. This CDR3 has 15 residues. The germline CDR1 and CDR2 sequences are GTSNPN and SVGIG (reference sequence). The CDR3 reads CAWSVGGQGPQPQHF. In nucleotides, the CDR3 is TGTGCCTGGAGTGTAGGGGGACAGGGGCCCCAGCCCCAGCATTTT.